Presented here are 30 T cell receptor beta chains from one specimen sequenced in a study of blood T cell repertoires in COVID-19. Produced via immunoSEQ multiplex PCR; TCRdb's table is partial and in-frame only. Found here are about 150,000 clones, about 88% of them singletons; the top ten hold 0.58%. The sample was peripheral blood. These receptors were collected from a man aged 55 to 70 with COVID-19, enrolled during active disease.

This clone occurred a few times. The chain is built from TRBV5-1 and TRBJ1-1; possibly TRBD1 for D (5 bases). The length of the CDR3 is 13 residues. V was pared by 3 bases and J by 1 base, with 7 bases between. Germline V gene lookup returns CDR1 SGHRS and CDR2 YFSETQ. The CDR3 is CASSSGQNTEAFF. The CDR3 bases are TGCGCCAGCAGCTCCGGACAGAACACTGAAGCTTTCTTT.

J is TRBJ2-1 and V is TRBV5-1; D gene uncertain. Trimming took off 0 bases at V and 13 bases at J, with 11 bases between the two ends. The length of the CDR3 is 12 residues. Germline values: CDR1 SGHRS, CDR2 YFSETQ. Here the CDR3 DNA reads TGCGCCAGCAGCTTGGCCGCAGATTTCCAGTTCTTC. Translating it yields CASSLAADFQFF. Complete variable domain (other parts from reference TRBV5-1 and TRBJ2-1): KAGVTQTPRYLIKTRGQQVTLSCSPISGHRSVSWYQQTPGQGLQFLFEYFSETQRNKGNFPGRFSGRQFSNSRSEMNVSTLELGDSALYLCASSLAADFQFFGPGTRLTVL.

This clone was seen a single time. CDR3 amino acids: CASRDRDSIRAEAFF. In DNA form, the CDR3 reads TGTGCCAGCAGGGACAGGGACTCGATTCGGGCTGAAGCTTTCTTT. This chain links TRBV25-1 with TRBJ1-1; 8 bases agree with TRBD1. Germline lookup yields CDR1 MGHDK and CDR2 SYGVNS. The CDR3 has 15 residues. V lost 6 bases, J lost 6 bases, and 12 bases stayed unmatched.

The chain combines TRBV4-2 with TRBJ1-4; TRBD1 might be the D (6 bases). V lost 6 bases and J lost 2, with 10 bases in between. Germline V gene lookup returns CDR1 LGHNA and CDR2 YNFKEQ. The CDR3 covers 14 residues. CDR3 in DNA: TGTGCCAGCAGACCCCAGGGGACTAATGAAAAACTGTTTTTT. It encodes CASRPQGTNEKLFF.

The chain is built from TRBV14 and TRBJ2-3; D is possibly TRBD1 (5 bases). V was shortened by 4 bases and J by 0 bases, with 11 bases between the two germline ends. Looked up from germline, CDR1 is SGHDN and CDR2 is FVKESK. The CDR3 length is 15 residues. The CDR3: CASSPGKPSTDTQYF. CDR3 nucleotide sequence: TGTGCCAGCAGCCCAGGGAAACCGAGCACAGATACGCAGTATTTT.

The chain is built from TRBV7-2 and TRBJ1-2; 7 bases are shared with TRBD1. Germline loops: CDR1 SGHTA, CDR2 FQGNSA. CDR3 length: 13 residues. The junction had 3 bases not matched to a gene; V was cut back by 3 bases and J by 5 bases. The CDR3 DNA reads TGTGCCAGCAGCTTCGACAGGGATTATGGCTACACCTTC. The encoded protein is CASSFDRDYGYTF.

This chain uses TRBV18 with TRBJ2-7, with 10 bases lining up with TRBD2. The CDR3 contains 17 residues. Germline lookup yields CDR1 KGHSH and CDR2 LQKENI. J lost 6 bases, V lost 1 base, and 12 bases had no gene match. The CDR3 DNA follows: TGTGCCAGCTCACCACTGACTAGCGGGCGCCGGGGTGTCGAGCAGTACTTC. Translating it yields CASSPLTSGRRGVEQYF.

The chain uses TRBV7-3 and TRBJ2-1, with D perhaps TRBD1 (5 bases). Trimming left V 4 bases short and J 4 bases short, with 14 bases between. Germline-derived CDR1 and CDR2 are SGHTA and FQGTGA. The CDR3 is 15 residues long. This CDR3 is CASSSSGLPYNEQFF. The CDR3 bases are TGTGCCAGCAGCTCCTCAGGGTTACCTTACAATGAGCAGTTCTTC. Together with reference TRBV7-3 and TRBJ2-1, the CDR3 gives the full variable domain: GAGVSQTPSNKVTEKGKYVELRCDPISGHTALYWYRQSLGQGPEFLIYFQGTGAADDSGLPNDRFFAVRPEGSVSTLKIQRTERGDSAVYLCASSSSGLPYNEQFFGPGTRLTVL.

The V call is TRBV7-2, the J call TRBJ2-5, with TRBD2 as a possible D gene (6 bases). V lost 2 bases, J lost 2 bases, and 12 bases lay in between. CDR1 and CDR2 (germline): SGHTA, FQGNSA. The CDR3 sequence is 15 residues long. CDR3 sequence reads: CASSLSQGGQETQYF. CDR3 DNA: TGTGCCAGCAGCTTATCTCAGGGAGGACAAGAGACCCAGTACTTC.

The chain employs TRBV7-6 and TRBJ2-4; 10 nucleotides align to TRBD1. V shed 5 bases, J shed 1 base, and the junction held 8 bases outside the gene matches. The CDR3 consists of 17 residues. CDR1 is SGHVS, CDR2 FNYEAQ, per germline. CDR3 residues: CASSQTGGYRAKNIQYF. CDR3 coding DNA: TGTGCCAGCAGCCAGACAGGGGGCTATAGGGCCAAAAACATTCAGTACTTC. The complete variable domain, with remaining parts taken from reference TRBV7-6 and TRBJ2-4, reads GAGVSQSPRYKVTKRGQDVALRCDPISGHVSLYWYRQALGQGPEFLTYFNYEAQQDKSGLPNDRFSAERPEGSISTLTIQRTEQRDSAMYRCASSQTGGYRAKNIQYFGAGTRLSVL.

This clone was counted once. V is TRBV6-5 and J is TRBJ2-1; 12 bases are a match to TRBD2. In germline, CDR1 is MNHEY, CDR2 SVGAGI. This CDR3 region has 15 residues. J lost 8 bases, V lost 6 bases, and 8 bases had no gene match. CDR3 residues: CASRGTSGRLDEQFF. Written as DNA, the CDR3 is TGTGCCAGCAGGGGTACTAGCGGGAGGTTGGATGAGCAGTTCTTC.

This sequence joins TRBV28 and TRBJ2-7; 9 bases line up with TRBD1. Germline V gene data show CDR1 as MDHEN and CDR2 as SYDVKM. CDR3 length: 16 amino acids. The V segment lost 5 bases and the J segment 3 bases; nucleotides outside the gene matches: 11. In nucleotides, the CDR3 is TGTGCCAGCAGTCTCCCGTGGACAGGGGAAGGCTACGAGCAGTACTTC. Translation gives CASSLPWTGEGYEQYF.

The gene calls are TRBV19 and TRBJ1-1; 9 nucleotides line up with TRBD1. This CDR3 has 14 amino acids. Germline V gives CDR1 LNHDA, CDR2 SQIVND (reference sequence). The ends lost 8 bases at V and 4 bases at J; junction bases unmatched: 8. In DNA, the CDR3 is TGTGCCAGTGGCGGACAGGGGCTTATCACTGAAGCTTTCTTT. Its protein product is CASGGQGLITEAFF. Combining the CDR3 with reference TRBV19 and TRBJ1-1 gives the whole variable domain DGGITQSPKYLFRKEGQNVTLSCEQNLNHDAMYWYRQDPGQGLRLIYYSQIVNDFQKGDIAEGYSVSREKKESFPLTVTSAQKNPTAFYLCASGGQGLITEAFFGQGTRLTVV.

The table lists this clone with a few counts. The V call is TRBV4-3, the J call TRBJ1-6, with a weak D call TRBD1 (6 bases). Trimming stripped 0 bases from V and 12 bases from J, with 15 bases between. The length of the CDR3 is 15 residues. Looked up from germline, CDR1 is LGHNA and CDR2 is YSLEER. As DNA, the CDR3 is TGCGCCAGCAGCCAAGATCCCGGGGGGGGCCAACCCCTCCACTTT. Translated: CASSQDPGGGQPLHF.

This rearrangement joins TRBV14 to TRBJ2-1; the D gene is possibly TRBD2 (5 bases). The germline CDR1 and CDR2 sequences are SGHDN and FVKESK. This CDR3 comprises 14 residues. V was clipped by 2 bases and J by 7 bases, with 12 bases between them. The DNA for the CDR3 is TGTGCCAGCAGCCAACTAACTAGTTATAATGAGCAGTTCTTC. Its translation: CASSQLTSYNEQFF.

CDR3 in DNA: TGTGCCACCAGGGCCGAAAATCAGCCCCAGCATTTT. This translates into CATRAENQPQHF. The chain has TRBV15 and TRBJ1-5; no firm D call. CDR3 length: 12 residues. Per germline, CDR1 LNHNV and CDR2 YYDKDF (reference sequence). The V end was cut by 6 bases, the J end by 4 bases, with 7 bases between.

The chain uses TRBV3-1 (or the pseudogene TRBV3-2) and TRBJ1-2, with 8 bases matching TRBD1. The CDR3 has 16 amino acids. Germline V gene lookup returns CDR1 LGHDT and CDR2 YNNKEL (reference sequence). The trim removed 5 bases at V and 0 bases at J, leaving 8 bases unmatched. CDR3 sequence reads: CASSYQQGDANYGYTF. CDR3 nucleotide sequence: TGTGCCAGCAGCTATCAACAGGGGGATGCTAACTATGGCTACACCTTC.

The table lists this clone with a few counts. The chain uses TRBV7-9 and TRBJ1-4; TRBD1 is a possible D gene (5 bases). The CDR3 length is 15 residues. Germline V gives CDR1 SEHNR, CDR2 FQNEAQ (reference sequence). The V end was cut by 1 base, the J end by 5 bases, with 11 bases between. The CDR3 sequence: CASSLDLKGNEKLFF. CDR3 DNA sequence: TGTGCCAGCAGCTTAGATCTGAAGGGGAATGAAAAACTGTTTTTT.

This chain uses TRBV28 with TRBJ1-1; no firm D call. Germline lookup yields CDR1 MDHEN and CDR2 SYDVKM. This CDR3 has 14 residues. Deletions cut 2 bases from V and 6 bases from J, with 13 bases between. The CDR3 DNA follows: TGTGCCAGCAGTTTAATACGGGTGGGTGCTGAAGCTTTCTTT. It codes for CASSLIRVGAEAFF.

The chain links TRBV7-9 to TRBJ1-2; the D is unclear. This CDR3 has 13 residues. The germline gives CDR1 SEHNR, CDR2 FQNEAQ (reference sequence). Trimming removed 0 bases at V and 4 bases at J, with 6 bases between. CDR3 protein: CASSLAGSYGYTF. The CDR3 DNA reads TGTGCCAGCAGCTTAGCGGGCTCCTATGGCTACACCTTC.

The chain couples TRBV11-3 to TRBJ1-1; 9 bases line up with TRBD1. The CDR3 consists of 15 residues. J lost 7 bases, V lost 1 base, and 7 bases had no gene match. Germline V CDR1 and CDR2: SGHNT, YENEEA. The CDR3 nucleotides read TGTGCCAGCAGCTTAGCGGGACAGGGCCCAGATGAAGCTTTCTTT. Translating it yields CASSLAGQGPDEAFF.

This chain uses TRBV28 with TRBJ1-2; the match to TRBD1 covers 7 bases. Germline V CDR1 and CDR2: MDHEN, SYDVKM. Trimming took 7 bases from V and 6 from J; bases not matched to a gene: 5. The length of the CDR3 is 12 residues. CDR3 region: CASKSTGHGYTF. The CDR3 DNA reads TGTGCCAGCAAATCGACAGGGCATGGCTACACCTTC.

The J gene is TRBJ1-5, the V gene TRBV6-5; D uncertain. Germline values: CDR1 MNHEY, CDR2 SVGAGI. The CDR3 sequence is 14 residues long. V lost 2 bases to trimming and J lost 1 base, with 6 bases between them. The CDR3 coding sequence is TGTGCCAGCAGTTACGGGCAAAGCAATCAGCCCCAGCATTTT. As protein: CASSYGQSNQPQHF.

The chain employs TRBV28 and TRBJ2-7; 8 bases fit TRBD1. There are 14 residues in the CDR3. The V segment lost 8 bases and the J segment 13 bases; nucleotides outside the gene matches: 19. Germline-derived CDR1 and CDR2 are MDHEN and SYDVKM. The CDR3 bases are TGTGCCAGCCAGGGACAGGCGAACGCCCTCCAGTATTACTTC. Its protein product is CASQGQANALQYYF.

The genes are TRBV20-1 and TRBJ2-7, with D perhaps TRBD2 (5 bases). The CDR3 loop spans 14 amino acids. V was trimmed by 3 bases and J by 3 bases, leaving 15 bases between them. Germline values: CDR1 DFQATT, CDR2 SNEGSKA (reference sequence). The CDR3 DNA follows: TGCAGTGCTAGTGATCTGGGGAGAGGCTACGAGCAGTACTTC. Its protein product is CSASDLGRGYEQYF.

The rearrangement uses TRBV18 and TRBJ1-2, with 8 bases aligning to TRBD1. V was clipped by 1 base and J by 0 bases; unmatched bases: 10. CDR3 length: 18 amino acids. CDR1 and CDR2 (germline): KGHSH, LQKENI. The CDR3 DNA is TGTGCCAGCTCACCACGGCAAGGACAGGGACTTACTAACTATGGCTACACCTTC. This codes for CASSPRQGQGLTNYGYTF.

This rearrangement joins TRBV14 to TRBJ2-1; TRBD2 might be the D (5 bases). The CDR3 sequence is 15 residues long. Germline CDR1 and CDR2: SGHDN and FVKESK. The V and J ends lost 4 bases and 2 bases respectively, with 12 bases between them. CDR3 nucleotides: TGTGCCAGCAGCCTTAAGGACTGGGCCTACAATGAGCAGTTCTTC. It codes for CASSLKDWAYNEQFF. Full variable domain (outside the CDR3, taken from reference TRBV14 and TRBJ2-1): EAGVTQFPSHSVIEKGQTVTLRCDPISGHDNLYWYRRVMGKEIKFLLHFVKESKQDESGMPNNRFLAERTGGTYSTLKVQPAELEDSGVYFCASSLKDWAYNEQFFGPGTRLTVL.

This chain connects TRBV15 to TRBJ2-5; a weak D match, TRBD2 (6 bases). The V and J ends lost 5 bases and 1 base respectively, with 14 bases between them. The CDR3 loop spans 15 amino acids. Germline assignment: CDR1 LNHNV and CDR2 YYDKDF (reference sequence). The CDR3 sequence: CATSGRVSGQETQYF. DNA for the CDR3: TGTGCCACCAGCGGGCGAGTTAGCGGCCAAGAGACCCAGTACTTC.

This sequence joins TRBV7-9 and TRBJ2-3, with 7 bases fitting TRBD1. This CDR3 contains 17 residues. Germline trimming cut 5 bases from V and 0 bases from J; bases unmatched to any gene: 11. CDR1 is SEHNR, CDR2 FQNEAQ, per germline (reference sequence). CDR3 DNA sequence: TGTGCCAGCAGCCCTACTGACAGGGCGCCTAGCACAGATACGCAGTATTTT. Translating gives CASSPTDRAPSTDTQYF.

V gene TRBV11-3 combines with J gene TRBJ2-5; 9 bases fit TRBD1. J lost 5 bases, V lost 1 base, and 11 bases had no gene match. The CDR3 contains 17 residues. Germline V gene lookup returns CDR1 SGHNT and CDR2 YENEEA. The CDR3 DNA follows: TGTGCCAGCAGCTTAGGCTTGAACACAGGGGGCGGGGAGACCCAGTACTTC. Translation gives CASSLGLNTGGGETQYF.